This passage covers 14 T cell receptor beta chains from one sample sequenced in a study of cytomegalovirus exposure and HLA in healthy donors. Use of 60 Vbeta and 13 Jbeta primers characterized the PCR. Clones were sequenced by immunoSEQ multiplex PCR, and TCRdb holds only the in-frame ones, with some missing. The sample lists roughly 150,000 clones, around three quarters occurring once. Material for sequencing was PBMCs. These receptors all come from a man younger than 45 in good health.

The J gene is TRBJ2-3, the V gene TRBV21-1; TRBD1, as called in the table, went unchecked against the DNA. TRBV21-1 is a known pseudogene. This CDR3 is built from 16 residues. CDR3 DNA sequence: TGTGCCAGCAGCAAAGTGCGACAGGTTGGGGAAGATACGCAGTATTTT. Amino acids: CASSKVRQVGEDTQYF.

This clone has more than one count but fewer than ten. This sequence joins TRBV25-1 and TRBJ1-2; D remains unclear. V lost 2 bases and J lost 4, with 8 bases in between. CDR1 is MGHDK, CDR2 SYGVNS, per germline. This CDR3 has 13 amino acids. The CDR3 here is CASSEERSYGYTF. CDR3 DNA: TGTGCCAGCAGTGAAGAAAGGAGCTATGGCTACACCTTC.

The V and J genes are TRBV11-3 and TRBJ2-5; TRBD2 matches 8 bases. The last part of the DNA fits TRBJ2-7 better; the J call may be wrong. Germline CDR1 is SGHNT and CDR2 is YENEEA. The CDR3 contains 14 residues. CDR3 in amino acids: CASSLAGGPYEQYF. The CDR3 DNA reads as TGTGCCAGCAGCTTAGCGGGAGGGCCCTACGAGCAGTACTTC.

J is TRBJ2-7 and V is TRBV5-6; D is possibly TRBD2 (6 bases). The germline gives CDR1 SGHDT, CDR2 YYEEEE. V was cut by 0 bases and J by 5 bases, with 15 bases left in between. The CDR3 extends over 15 amino acids. CDR3 sequence (DNA): TGTGCCAGCAGCTTGGTTGCTGGCGGCGGGGACGAGCAGTACTTC. As protein: CASSLVAGGGDEQYF. Looking up the rest from reference TRBV5-6 and TRBJ2-7 gives the full variable domain: DAGVTQSPTHLIKTRGQQVTLRCSPKSGHDTVSWYQQALGQGPQFIFQYYEEEERQRGNFPDRFSGHQFPNYSSELNVNALLLGDSALYLCASSLVAGGGDEQYFGPGTRLTVT.

The J gene is TRBJ1-1, the V gene TRBV18; TRBD1 matches at 8 bases. In germline, CDR1 is KGHSH, CDR2 LQKENI. The V gene end was trimmed by 1 base and the J gene end by 0 bases; junction bases not matched to a gene: 7. This CDR3 spans 17 amino acids. CDR3 loop: CASSPLPVTGVNTEAFF. Here the CDR3 DNA reads TGTGCCAGCTCACCACTTCCCGTGACAGGGGTGAACACTGAAGCTTTCTTT.

The CDR3 coding sequence is TGTGCCAGCACGCCCACTAGCGGGAGGGCTCTCACCGGGGAGCTGTTTTTT. Residues: CASTPTSGRALTGELFF. The chain recombines TRBV2 with TRBJ2-2; 13 nucleotides align to TRBD2. The germline CDR1 and CDR2 sequences are SNHLY and FYNNEI. The ends lost 7 bases at V and 4 bases at J; junction bases unmatched: 9. The CDR3 consists of 17 residues.

The V call is TRBV9, the J call TRBJ2-5, with D possibly matching TRBD2 (6 bases). Germline CDR1 is SGDLS and CDR2 is YYNGEE. The CDR3 loop spans 15 amino acids. Deletions cut 3 bases from V and 2 bases from J, with 14 bases between. CDR3: CASSGLRGTQETQYF. The DNA for the CDR3 is TGTGCCAGCAGCGGGTTACGGGGGACTCAAGAGACCCAGTACTTC.

This clone was recorded a few times. The chain has TRBV28 and TRBJ1-2; TRBD1 might be the D (5 bases). Germline CDR1 MDHEN, CDR2 SYDVKM. Trimming took 3 bases from V and 2 from J, leaving 10 bases between them. The CDR3 totals 14 residues. The CDR3: CASSLGQINYGYTF. The CDR3 DNA reads TGTGCCAGCAGTTTGGGGCAGATCAACTATGGCTACACCTTC.

This clone was picked up a small number of times. The chain couples TRBV6-1 to TRBJ2-1, with no clear D. With 3 bases removed from V and 4 bases from J, the gap between germline ends came to 13 bases. The CDR3 covers 15 residues. Germline V CDR1 and CDR2: MNHNS, SASEGT. The DNA of the CDR3 is TGTGCCAGCAGTGATTCTATGGCGGATTACAATGAGCAGTTCTTC. Protein: CASSDSMADYNEQFF.

The chain carries TRBV5-5 and TRBJ1-1; the D is unclear. In germline, CDR1 is SGHKS, CDR2 YYEKEE (reference sequence). The CDR3 runs 14 residues. Trimming took 0 bases from V and 0 from J, leaving 6 bases between them. CDR3 bases: TGTGCCAGCAGCTTGGGTCAGATGAACACTGAAGCTTTCTTT. This codes for CASSLGQMNTEAFF.

The chain joins TRBV30 to TRBJ1-3; D is undetermined. The CDR3 has 12 amino acids. From germline, CDR1 is GTSNPN and CDR2 SVGIG (reference sequence). Trimming stripped 1 base from V and 4 bases from J, with 5 bases between. The CDR3 sequence: CAWSAEGNTIYF. In DNA form, the CDR3 reads TGTGCCTGGAGTGCTGAGGGAAACACCATATATTTT.

Remarks on this clone: A junction boundary mismatches the germline segment, possibly from a read error. The chain links TRBV7-9 to TRBJ2-1; TRBD2 matches 9 bases. This CDR3 comprises 18 residues. Germline V gives CDR1 SEHNR, CDR2 FQNEAQ (reference sequence). The CDR3 here is CSSSLAWVSSGTYNEQFF. In nucleotides, the CDR3 is TGTTCCAGCAGCTTAGCTTGGGTGTCTAGCGGGACCTACAATGAGCAGTTCTTC.

The rearrangement links TRBV27 to TRBJ2-1, with D perhaps TRBD2 (6 bases). Germline V gene sequence: CDR1 MNHEY, CDR2 SMNVEV (reference sequence). The CDR3 contains 17 residues. Trimming shortened V by 4 bases and J by 0 bases, and 16 bases separated the two germline ends. The CDR3 nucleotides are TGTGCCAGCAGTTCCCTTGGAGCGGGTGTCTCCTACAATGAGCAGTTCTTC. It encodes CASSSLGAGVSYNEQFF.

V is TRBV29-1 and J is TRBJ1-5; D is uncertain. The CDR3 spans 18 residues. V dropped 1 base and J dropped 1 base, with 20 bases sitting between them. Germline V gene lookup returns CDR1 SQVTM and CDR2 ANQGSEA. CDR3 amino acids: CSVEGPGIDVGSNQPQHF. CDR3 sequence (DNA): TGCAGCGTTGAAGGCCCGGGTATCGATGTTGGAAGCAATCAGCCCCAGCATTTT. Together with reference TRBV29-1 and TRBJ1-5, the CDR3 gives the full variable domain: SAVISQKPSRDICQRGTSLTIQCQVDSQVTMMFWYRQQPGQSLTLIATANQGSEATYESGFVIDKFPISRPNLTFSTLTVSNMSPEDSSIYLCSVEGPGIDVGSNQPQHFGDGTRLSIL.